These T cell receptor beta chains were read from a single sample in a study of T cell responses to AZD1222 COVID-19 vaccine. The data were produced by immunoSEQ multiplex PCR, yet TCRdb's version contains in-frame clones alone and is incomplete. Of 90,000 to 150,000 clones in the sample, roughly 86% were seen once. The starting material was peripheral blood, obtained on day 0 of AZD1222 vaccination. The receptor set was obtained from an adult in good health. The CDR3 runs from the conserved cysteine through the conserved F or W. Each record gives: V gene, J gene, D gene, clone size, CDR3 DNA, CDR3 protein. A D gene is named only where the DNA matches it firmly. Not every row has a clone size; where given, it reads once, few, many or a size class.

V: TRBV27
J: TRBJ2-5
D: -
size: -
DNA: TGTGCCAGCAGTTTAAGGCTTAATCAAGAGACCCAGTACTTC
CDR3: CASSLRLNQETQYF

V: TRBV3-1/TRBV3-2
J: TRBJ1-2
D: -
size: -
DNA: TGTGCCAGCAGCCAAGAATTCCGGGGTGATGGCTACACCTTC
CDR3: CASSQEFRGDGYTF

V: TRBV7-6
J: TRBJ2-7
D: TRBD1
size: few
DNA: TGTGCCAGCAGCTTTGCTTATGGACAGGGTTCAAACGAGCAGTACTTC
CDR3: CASSFAYGQGSNEQYF

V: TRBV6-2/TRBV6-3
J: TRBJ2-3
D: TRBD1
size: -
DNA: TGTGCCAGCAGTACTAGGACAGGGACAGATACGCAGTATTTT
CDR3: CASSTRTGTDTQYF

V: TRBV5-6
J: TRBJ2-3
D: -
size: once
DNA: TGTGCCAGCAGCTTGTATGCCCTCACGGGGAATACGCAGTATTTT
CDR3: CASSLYALTGNTQYF

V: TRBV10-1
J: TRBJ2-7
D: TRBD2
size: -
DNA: TGCGCCAGCAGTGATACCGGGAGGGCCTCCTACGAGCAGTACTTC
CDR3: CASSDTGRASYEQYF

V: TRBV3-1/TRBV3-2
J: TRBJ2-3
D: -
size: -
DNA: TGTGCCAGCAGCCAAGAACGGGAACTGGGCATAGGGGGCACAGATACGCAGTATTTT
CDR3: CASSQERELGIGGTDTQYF

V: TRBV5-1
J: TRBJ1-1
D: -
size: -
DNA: TGCGCCAGCAGCTTGGTGCGTTCTGAAGCTTTCTTT
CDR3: CASSLVRSEAFF

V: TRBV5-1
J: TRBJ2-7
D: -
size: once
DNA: TGCGCCAGCAGTGCCGGAACCTACGAGCAGTACTTC
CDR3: CASSAGTYEQYF

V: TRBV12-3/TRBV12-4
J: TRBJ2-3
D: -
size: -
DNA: TGTGCCAGCAGTACCAGGGGAGATACGCAGTATTTT
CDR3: CASSTRGDTQYF

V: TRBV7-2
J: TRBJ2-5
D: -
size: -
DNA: TGTGCCAGCAGGTCTTCTGGGGTTGGGGGGGAGACCCAGTACTTC
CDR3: CASRSSGVGGETQYF

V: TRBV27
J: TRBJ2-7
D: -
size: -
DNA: TGTGCCAGCAGTTTATCCAGGGGTTACGAGCAGTACTTC
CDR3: CASSLSRGYEQYF

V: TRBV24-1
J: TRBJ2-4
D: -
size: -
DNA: TGTGCCACCAGTGATTGGGACGGCATTCAGTACTTC
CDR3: CATSDWDGIQYF

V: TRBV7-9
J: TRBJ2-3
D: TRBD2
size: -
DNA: TGTGCCAGCAGCTTATTCGGGGGGGATACGCAGTATTTT
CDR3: CASSLFGGDTQYF

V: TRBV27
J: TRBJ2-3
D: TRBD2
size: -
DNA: TGTGCCAGCAGTTTCCGTTCTGCGGGAGCGAGCACAGATACGCAGTATTTT
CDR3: CASSFRSAGASTDTQYF

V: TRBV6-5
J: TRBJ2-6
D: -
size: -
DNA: TGTGCCAGCAGCTTCACGGACTCTGGGGCCAACGTCCTGACTTTC
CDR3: CASSFTDSGANVLTF

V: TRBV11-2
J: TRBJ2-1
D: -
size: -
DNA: TGTGCCAGCAGCTCAACAGACGAGTCCTACAATGAGCAGTTCTTC
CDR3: CASSSTDESYNEQFF

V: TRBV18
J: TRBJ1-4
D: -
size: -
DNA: TGTGCCAGCTCACCCGGGACAATCGCTAATGAAAAACTGTTTTTT
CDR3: CASSPGTIANEKLFF

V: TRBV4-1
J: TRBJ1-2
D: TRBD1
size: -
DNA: TGCGCCAGCAGCCAAGCGGACAGGGCCCGGAGGTATCCTAACTATGGCTACACCTTC
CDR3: CASSQADRARRYPNYGYTF

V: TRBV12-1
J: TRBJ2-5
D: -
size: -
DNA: TGTGCCAGCAGCTTTGCAGCGAGGAGAGAGACCCAGTACTTC
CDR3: CASSFAARRETQYF

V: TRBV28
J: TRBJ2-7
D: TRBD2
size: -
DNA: TGTGCCAGCAGTGACCCGGGCGGGGGGCAAGTCTACGAGCAGTACTTC
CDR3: CASSDPGGGQVYEQYF

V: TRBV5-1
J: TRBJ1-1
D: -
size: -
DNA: TGCGCCAGCACACGGTCAGGGGTTTATAACACTGAAGCTTTCTTT
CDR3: CASTRSGVYNTEAFF

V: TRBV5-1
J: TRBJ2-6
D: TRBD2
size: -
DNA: TGCGCCAGCAGCTTGGGACTAGCGACTGGGGCCAACGTCCTGACTTTC
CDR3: CASSLGLATGANVLTF

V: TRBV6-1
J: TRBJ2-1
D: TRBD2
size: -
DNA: TGTGCCAGCAGTGACACTATAGCGGGACGAGTCAATGAGCAGTTCTTC
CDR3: CASSDTIAGRVNEQFF

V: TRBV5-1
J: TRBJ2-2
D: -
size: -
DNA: TGCGCCAGCAGCTTGGTACAGGGGAACACCGGGGAGCTGTTTTTT
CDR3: CASSLVQGNTGELFF

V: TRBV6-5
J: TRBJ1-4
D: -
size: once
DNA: TGTGCCAGTGCCCTTTTACGTGAAAAACTGTTTTTT
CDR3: CASALLREKLFF

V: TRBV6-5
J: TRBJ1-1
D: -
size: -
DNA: TGTGCCAGCAGTCACGATGGCGTCACTGAAGCTTTCTTT
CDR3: CASSHDGVTEAFF

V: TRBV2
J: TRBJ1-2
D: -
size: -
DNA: TGTGCCAGCAGTGAATTCACGGCGAGGGCGGGCTACACCTTC
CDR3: CASSEFTARAGYTF

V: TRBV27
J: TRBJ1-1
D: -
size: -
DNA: TGTGCCAGCAGTTTGAAGAGGAACACTGAAGCTTTCTTT
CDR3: CASSLKRNTEAFF

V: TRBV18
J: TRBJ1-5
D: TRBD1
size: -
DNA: TGTGCCAGCTCCGACTCCCACAGGGGGAATCAGCCCCAGCATTTT
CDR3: CASSDSHRGNQPQHF

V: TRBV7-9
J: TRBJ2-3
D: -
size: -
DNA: TGTGCCAGCAGCCCGCTGACTAGTTCGGCAGATACGCAGTATTTT
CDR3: CASSPLTSSADTQYF

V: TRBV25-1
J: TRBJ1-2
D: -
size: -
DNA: TGTGCCAGCAGTGATCCGGCGGGACGTAACTATGGCTACACCTTC
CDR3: CASSDPAGRNYGYTF

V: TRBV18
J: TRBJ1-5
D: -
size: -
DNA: TGTGCCAGCTCACCGGGCGTCCGGGGTCAGCCCCAGCATTTT
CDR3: CASSPGVRGQPQHF

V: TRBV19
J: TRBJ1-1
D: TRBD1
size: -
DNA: TGTGCCAGTAGTATATACGTGGGGACAGGGCATACTGAAGCTTTCTTT
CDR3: CASSIYVGTGHTEAFF

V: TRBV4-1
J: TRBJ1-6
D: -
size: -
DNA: TGCGCCAGCAGCCAAGATATTGAGGGTAGGAATTCACCCCTCCACTTT
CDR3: CASSQDIEGRNSPLHF

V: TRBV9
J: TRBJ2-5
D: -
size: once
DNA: TGTGCCAGCAGCCCCACTGGGGGCACCCAAGAGACCCAGTACTTC
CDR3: CASSPTGGTQETQYF

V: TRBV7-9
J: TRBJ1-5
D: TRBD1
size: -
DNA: TGTGCCAGCAGCGGACCGGGACAGGGAAATCAGCCCCAGCATTTT
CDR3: CASSGPGQGNQPQHF

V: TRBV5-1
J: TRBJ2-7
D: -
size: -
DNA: TGCGCCAGCAGCTTGGAAGGGCAGGTGACCTACGAGCAGTACTTC
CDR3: CASSLEGQVTYEQYF

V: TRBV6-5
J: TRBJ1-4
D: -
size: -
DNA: TGTGCCAGCAGGAGAGGGACCCCTGAAGGGGAAAAACTGTTTTTT
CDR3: CASRRGTPEGEKLFF

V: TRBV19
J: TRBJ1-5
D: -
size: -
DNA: TGTGCCAGTAGTCCTTTGTCAGGGGTTAGCAATCAGCCCCAGCATTTT
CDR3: CASSPLSGVSNQPQHF

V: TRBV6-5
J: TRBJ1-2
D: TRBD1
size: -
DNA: TGTGCCAGCAGCTTCATAGGGGGCGACTATGGCTACACCTTC
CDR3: CASSFIGGDYGYTF

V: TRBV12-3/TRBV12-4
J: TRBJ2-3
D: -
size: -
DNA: TGTGCCAGCAGTTTAGAAGCGCGGACGCAGTATTTT
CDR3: CASSLEARTQYF

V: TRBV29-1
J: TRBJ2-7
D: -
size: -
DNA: TGCAGCGCGGGACCGCTCTTCGACGAGCAGTACTTC
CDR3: CSAGPLFDEQYF

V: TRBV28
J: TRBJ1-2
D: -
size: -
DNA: TGTGCCAGCAGTTTCCGGGACACGGTTGGCTACACCTTC
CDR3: CASSFRDTVGYTF

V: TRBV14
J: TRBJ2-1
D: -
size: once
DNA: TGTGCCAGCAGCCGCAGGGAAGGGGGACCTTACAATGAGCAGTTCTTC
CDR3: CASSRREGGPYNEQFF

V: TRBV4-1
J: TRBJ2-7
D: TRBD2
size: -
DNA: TGCGCCAGCAGCCAAGAAGAGGGAGGGACCAGGTACGAGCAGTACTTC
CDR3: CASSQEEGGTRYEQYF

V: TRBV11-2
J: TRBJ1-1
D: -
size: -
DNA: TGTGCCAGCAGCTTAAACCTGGGGAACACTGAAGCTTTCTTT
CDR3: CASSLNLGNTEAFF